This T cell receptor (beta chain) was documented in a study of T cell changes during pregnancy in multiple sclerosis. The repertoire was sequenced with immunoSEQ multiplex PCR; TCRdb's copy has only in-frame clones and lacks some. Among tens of thousands of clones listed, roughly nine tenths were seen once. V was trimmed by 8 bases and J by 12 bases, leaving 17 bases between them. Germline values: CDR1 MGHDK, CDR2 SYGVNS. The CDR3 consists of 12 residues. In its sample, this clone was seen once. This chain joins TRBV25-1 and TRBJ2-1, with D hard to call. This specimen was CD8+ T cells from peripheral blood mononuclear cells, taken in the third trimester of pregnancy. The source is a female donor with multiple sclerosis, enrolled in a pregnancy study. This CDR3 is CASSLGRGWQFF. The CDR3 DNA reads TGTGCCAGCTCCCTAGGTAGAGGTTGGCAGTTCTTC.